This TCR beta chain was sequenced in a study of OX40 agonist ivuxolimab in advanced cancers. Across the whole study: Hepatocellular carcinoma, melanoma, renal cell or head and neck cancer was diagnosed in the dose-escalation patients. Age averaged about 60 years (range roughly 23 to 80), and just over 80% were male. Partial responses, seen in three patients, involved one hepatocellular carcinoma and two cutaneous melanomas.

Cycle 7 day 1, cycle 4 day 1, and baseline were the timepoints at which blood was sampled. Sequenced by immunoSEQ multiplex PCR; TCRdb stores in-frame clones only, minus some. Seen here are about 70,000 clones, 81% observed once, and the top ten hold around 5%. This CDR3 contains 15 residues. Trimming shortened V by 5 bases and J by 1 base, and 14 bases separated the two germline ends. Germline V lookup: CDR1 SEHNR, CDR2 FQNEAQ (reference sequence). The sequencing here drew on CD4+ or CD8+ T cells sorted from blood, taken in a trial of the OX40 agonist ivuxolimab. The V gene is TRBV7-9, the J gene TRBJ1-1; D gene ambiguous. The receptor was derived from an adult with an advanced solid tumor such as melanoma, head and neck, liver or kidney cancer. The CDR3 loop is CASSMYGGPNTEAFF. The CDR3 DNA sequence: TGTGCCAGCAGCATGTACGGTGGACCGAACACTGAAGCTTTCTTT.